This T cell receptor beta chain emerged from a study of cytomegalovirus exposure and HLA in healthy donors. This CDR3 has 14 amino acids. Germline values: CDR1 LGHNA, CDR2 YNFKEQ. V was cut by 4 bases and J by 4 bases, with 13 bases left in between. This clone was counted a few times. Its antigen is as yet unknown. Study-wide results and caveats: Later analysis identified about 17,000 TCR beta sequences associated with HLA alleles, using a false discovery rate threshold of 0.05. Within the data, a cluster of highly shared sequence variants was likely a sequencing artifact. Later genetic work tied a missense DCLRE1C variant to beta-chain V and J trimming.

PCR was performed using 60 Vbeta and 13 Jbeta primers. Sequencing used immunoSEQ multiplex PCR; TCRdb keeps in-frame clones, though not all of them. Here the sample spans some 150,000 clones, roughly 76% being singletons. This TCR was sampled from a young woman in good health and CMV-seronegative. The chain uses TRBV4-2 and TRBJ1-1; unclear D gene. The sequencing input was PBMCs. The chain's CDR3 is CASSPSGRGTEAFF. CDR3 DNA sequence: TGTGCCAGCAGCCCCTCCGGGCGGGGCACTGAAGCTTTCTTT.